This T cell receptor (beta chain) was sequenced for a study of lymphopenia after photon versus proton radiotherapy. J was trimmed by 3 bases and V by 5 bases; bases with no gene match: 6. There are 14 residues in the CDR3. Germline V CDR1 and CDR2: MDHEN, SYDVKM. Only a few counts were recorded for this clone. Its specificity is unknown. Clones were read by immunoSEQ multiplex PCR, and TCRdb kept only the in-frame ones, dropping some. The sample records tens of thousands of clones, about 83% being singletons. Findings and caveats of the study: Photon-treated patients lost naive T cells and TCR diversity; proton-treated stayed stable.

Source: peripheral blood, taken from a patient treated with proton-based radiotherapy. This chain connects TRBV28 to TRBJ1-2; 7 bases are a match to TRBD1. This receptor was taken from a man between 60 and 70 years old with pancreatic cancer. This chain's CDR3 is CASSAGQWYYGYTF. DNA for the CDR3: TGTGCCAGCAGTGCGGGACAGTGGTACTATGGCTACACCTTC.